This is a list of T cell receptor beta chains from one sample in a study of identical twins. TCRdb fed the 5' RACE reads into MiXCR, producing one record per CDR3 protein. The sample lists 400,000 to 550,000 distinct CDR3 sequences; roughly 21% were seen once. These records were also assigned to another study, of T cells expressing NK-cell markers.

Sequenced: CD4+ T cells sorted from blood. The receptors were gathered from a woman aged 18-29 years in good health. CDR3s include the opening cysteine and the closing phenylalanine or tryptophan. A D gene is named only where the DNA matches it firmly. Some rows mark clone size as missing; the rest say once, few, many or name a class of expanded clone.

V: TRBV20-1; J: TRBJ2-3; size: .; D: .; DNA: TGCAGTGTCCCAGATAGCACAGATACGCAGTATTTT; CDR3: CSVPDSTDTQYF
V: TRBV29-1; J: TRBJ1-4; size: .; D: TRBD1; DNA: TGCAGCGTTACACGGGACAGTGGGGGCCCAGAACTGTTTTTT; CDR3: CSVTRDSGGPELFF
V: TRBV5-6; J: TRBJ2-1; size: .; D: TRBD1; DNA: TGTGCCAGCAGCTTGGGACAGGGTGGGGATGAGCAGTTCTTC; CDR3: CASSLGQGGDEQFF
V: TRBV29-1; J: TRBJ2-1; size: few; D: .; DNA: TGCAGCGTCGACGGCAGTCATGAGCAGTTCTTC; CDR3: CSVDGSHEQFF
V: TRBV9; J: TRBJ2-3; size: .; D: .; DNA: TGTGCCAGCAGTCCGAGGAAGGGAAGCACAGATACGCAGTATTTT; CDR3: CASSPRKGSTDTQYF
V: TRBV10-3; J: TRBJ2-3; size: few; D: .; DNA: TGTGCCATCAGTGCGGTTGATACGCAGTATTTT; CDR3: CAISAVDTQYF
V: TRBV20-1; J: TRBJ1-1; size: few; D: .; DNA: TGCAGTGCTTCCGACCCCGAAGCTTTCTTT; CDR3: CSASDPEAFF
V: TRBV7-2; J: TRBJ2-1; size: many; D: .; DNA: TGTGCCAGCAGCTTAGAGCGATCTCCCCGGTACAATGAGCAGTTCTTC; CDR3: CASSLERSPRYNEQFF
V: TRBV10-2; J: TRBJ2-3; size: few; D: .; DNA: TGCGCCAGCAGTGTTGTAGCTACAGTGGTGGCAGATACGCAGTATTTT; CDR3: CASSVVATVVADTQYF
V: TRBV12-3/TRBV12-4; J: TRBJ2-4; size: .; D: .; DNA: TGTGCCAGCAAAGCCCTAGCCAAAAACATTCAGTACTTC; CDR3: CASKALAKNIQYF
V: TRBV10-2; J: TRBJ2-7; size: few; D: .; DNA: TGCGCCAGCACAGACAGCGCCCCGAGCTCCTACGAGCAGTACTTC; CDR3: CASTDSAPSSYEQYF
V: TRBV11-2; J: TRBJ1-5; size: .; D: .; DNA: TGTGCCAGCAGCCCTACTGATAATCAGCCCCAGCATTTT; CDR3: CASSPTDNQPQHF
V: TRBV15; J: TRBJ1-5; size: .; D: .; DNA: TGTGCCACCAGCAAACAGAACAATCAGCCCCAGCATTTT; CDR3: CATSKQNNQPQHF
V: TRBV3-1; J: TRBJ2-3; size: many; D: TRBD2; DNA: TGTGCCAGCAGCCTTCGTGGGAGGGGCACAGATACGCAGTATTTT; CDR3: CASSLRGRGTDTQYF
V: TRBV6-2/TRBV6-3; J: TRBJ1-2; size: few; D: TRBD1; DNA: TGTGCCAGCAGTTATACGCGGACAGGGATTCGTGGCTACACCTTC; CDR3: CASSYTRTGIRGYTF
V: TRBV20-1; J: TRBJ2-3; size: .; D: .; DNA: TGCAGTGCTAGAGATAGAAGAAGGGGCGCAGATACGCAGTATTTT; CDR3: CSARDRRRGADTQYF
V: TRBV20-1; J: TRBJ1-1; size: .; D: .; DNA: TGCAGTGCCCAAGACGGTCTTGGGAGCACTGAAGCTTTCTTT; CDR3: CSAQDGLGSTEAFF